The TCR beta chain described here comes from a study of cytomegalovirus exposure and HLA in healthy donors. Findings and caveats of the study: Cytomegalovirus association was listed for around 180 TCR beta chains. Most observed TCR sequences were rare, whereas some public TCRs were detected in many donors.

Produced via immunoSEQ multiplex PCR; TCRdb's table is partial and in-frame only. The sample shows under 200,000 clones, approximately 80% of them seen only once. Germline assignment: CDR1 MGHRA and CDR2 YSYEKL. Trimming cost V 6 bases and J 3 bases; bases outside gene matches: 8. The CDR3 extends over 15 amino acids. This clone was detected once. Its specificity is unknown. V gene TRBV4-1 combines with J gene TRBJ1-3; 7 bases agree with TRBD1. The TCR comes from a man in his late teens or twenties in good health and CMV-seropositive. The sequenced material came from PBMCs. The CDR3 loop reads CASRPGQPGGNTIYF. CDR3 sequence (DNA): TGCGCCAGCAGACCGGGACAGCCCGGTGGAAACACCATATATTTT.